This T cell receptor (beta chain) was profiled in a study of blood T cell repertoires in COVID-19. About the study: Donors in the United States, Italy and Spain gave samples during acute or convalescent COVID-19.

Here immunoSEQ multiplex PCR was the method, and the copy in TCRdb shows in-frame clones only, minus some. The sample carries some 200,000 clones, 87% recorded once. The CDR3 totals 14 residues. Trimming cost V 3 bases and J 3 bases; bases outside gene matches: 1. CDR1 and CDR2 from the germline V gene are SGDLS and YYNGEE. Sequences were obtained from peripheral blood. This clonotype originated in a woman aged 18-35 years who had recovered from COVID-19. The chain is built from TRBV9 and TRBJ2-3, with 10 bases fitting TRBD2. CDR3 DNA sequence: TGTGCCAGCAGCGCTAGCGGGAGTACAGATACGCAGTATTTT. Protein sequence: CASSASGSTDTQYF.